Sequencing of this TCR beta chain was carried out in a study of blood T cell repertoires in COVID-19. The CDR3 covers 17 residues. Germline CDR1 LGHDT, CDR2 YNNKEL (reference sequence). V gave up 1 base and J gave up 5 bases; unmatched junction bases: 7. Produced via immunoSEQ multiplex PCR; TCRdb's table is partial and in-frame only. The profile shows around 83,000 clones, more than 85% of them singletons. The chain is built from TRBV3-1 (or the pseudogene TRBV3-2) and TRBJ2-1; 11 nucleotides line up with TRBD2. The clonotype originates from an elderly man with active or convalescent COVID-19. The sample consisted of peripheral blood. CDR3 in DNA: TGTGCCAGCAGCCAAGGAAGACGACTAGCGGGACACAATGAGCAGTTCTTC. Amino acid sequence: CASSQGRRLAGHNEQFF.